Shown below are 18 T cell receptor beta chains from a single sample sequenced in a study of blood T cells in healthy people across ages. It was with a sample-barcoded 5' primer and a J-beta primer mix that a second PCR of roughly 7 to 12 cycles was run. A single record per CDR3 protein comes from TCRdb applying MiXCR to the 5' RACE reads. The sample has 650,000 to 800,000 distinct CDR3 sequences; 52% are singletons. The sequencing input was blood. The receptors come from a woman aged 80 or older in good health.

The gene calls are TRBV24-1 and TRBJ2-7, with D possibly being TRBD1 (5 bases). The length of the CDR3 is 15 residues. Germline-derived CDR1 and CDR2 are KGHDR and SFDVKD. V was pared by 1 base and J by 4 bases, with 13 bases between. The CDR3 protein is CATSDFGQGRYEQYF. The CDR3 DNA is TGTGCCACCAGTGATTTTGGGCAGGGTAGGTACGAGCAGTACTTC.

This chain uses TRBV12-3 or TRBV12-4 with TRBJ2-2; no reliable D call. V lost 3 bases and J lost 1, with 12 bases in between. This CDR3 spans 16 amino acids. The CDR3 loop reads CASSFSALKNTGELFF. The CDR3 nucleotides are TGTGCCAGCAGTTTTTCGGCCCTGAAGAACACCGGGGAGCTGTTTTTT.

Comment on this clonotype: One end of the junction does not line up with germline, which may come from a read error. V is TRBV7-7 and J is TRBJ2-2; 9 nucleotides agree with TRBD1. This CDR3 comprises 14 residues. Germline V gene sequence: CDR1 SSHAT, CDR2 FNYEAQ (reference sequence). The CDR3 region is CASSRQGVTGELFF. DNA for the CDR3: TGTGCTAGCAGCAGACAGGGGGTTACCGGGGAGCTGTTTTTT.

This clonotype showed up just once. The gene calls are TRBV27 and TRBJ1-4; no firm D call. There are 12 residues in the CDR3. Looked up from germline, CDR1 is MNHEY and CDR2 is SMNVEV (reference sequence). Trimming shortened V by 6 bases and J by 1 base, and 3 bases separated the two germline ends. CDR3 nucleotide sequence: TGTGCCAGCAGCCGAACTAATGAAAAACTGTTTTTT. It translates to CASSRTNEKLFF.

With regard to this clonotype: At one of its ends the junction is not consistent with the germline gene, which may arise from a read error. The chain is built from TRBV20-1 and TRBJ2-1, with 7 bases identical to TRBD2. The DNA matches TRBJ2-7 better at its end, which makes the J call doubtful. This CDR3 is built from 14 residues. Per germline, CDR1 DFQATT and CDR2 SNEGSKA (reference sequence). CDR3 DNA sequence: TGCGGTGCTTCCCATTCCGGGACTACCAACGAGCAGTACTTC. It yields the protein CGASHSGTTNEQYF.

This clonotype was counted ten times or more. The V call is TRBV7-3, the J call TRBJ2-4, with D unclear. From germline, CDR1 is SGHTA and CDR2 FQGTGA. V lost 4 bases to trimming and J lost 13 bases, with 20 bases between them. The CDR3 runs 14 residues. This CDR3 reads CASSSRDGVRGQYF. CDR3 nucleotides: TGTGCCAGCAGCTCCAGAGACGGCGTCCGTGGGCAGTACTTC.

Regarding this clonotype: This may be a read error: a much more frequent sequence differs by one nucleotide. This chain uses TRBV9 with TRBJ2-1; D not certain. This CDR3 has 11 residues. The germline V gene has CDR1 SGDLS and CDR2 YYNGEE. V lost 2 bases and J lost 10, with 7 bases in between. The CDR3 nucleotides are TGTGCCAGCAGCGTTCGTTGGGAGCAGTTCTTC. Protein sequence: CASSVRWEQFF.

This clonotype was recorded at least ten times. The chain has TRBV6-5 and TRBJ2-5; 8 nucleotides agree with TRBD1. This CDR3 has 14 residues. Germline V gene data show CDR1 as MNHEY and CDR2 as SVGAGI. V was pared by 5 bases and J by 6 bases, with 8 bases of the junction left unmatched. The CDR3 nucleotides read TGTGCCAGCAGTCTGGACAGGGTATTGAAGACCCAGTACTTC. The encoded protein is CASSLDRVLKTQYF.

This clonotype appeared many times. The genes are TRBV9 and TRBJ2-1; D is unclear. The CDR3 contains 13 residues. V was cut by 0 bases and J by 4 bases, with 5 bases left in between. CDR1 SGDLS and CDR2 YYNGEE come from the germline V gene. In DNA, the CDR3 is TGTGCCAGCAGCGTAGGGGCGTACAATGAGCAGTTCTTC. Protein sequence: CASSVGAYNEQFF.

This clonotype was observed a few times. In DNA form, the CDR3 reads TGTGCCAGCAGCGGGGGTGGGGGTGAGCAGTTCTTC. It codes for CASSGGGGEQFF. The rearrangement links TRBV9 to TRBJ2-1, with D perhaps TRBD1 or TRBD2 (5 bases each). CDR1 is SGDLS and CDR2 is YYNGEE in the germline V gene. The CDR3 length is 12 residues. V shed 3 bases and J shed 9 bases, with 10 bases lying between them.

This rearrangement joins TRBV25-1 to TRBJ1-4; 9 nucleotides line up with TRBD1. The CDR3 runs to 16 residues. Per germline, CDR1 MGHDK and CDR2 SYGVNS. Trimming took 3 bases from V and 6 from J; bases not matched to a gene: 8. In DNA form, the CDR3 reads TGTGCCAGCAGTGACCATCGGGACAGGGATGATGAAAAACTGTTTTTT. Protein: CASSDHRDRDDEKLFF. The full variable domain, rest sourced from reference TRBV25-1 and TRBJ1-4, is EADIYQTPRYLVIGTGKKITLECSQTMGHDKMYWYQQDPGMELHLIHYSYGVNSTEKGDLSSESTVSRIRTEHFPLTLESARPSHTSQYLCASSDHRDRDDEKLFFGSGTQLSVL.

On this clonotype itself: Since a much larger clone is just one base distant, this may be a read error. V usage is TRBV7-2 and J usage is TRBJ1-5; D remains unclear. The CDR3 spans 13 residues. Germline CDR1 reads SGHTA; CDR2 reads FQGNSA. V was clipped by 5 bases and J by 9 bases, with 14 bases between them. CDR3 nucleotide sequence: TGTGCCAGCAGCGTAGATAGGGCCTGGCCCCAGCATTTT. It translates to CASSVDRAWPQHF.

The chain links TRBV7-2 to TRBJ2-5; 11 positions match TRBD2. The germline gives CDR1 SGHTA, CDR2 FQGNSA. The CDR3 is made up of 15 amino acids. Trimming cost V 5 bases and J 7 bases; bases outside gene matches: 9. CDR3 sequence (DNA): TGTGCCAGCAGCCCTCGCACTAGCGGGAGAGGGACCCAGTACTTC. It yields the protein CASSPRTSGRGTQYF.

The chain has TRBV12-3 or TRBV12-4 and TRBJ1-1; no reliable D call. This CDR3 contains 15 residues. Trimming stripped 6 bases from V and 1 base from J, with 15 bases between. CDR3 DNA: TGTGCCAGCAGGGGGTTGGACCTTTCGAACACTGAAGCTTTCTTT. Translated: CASRGLDLSNTEAFF.

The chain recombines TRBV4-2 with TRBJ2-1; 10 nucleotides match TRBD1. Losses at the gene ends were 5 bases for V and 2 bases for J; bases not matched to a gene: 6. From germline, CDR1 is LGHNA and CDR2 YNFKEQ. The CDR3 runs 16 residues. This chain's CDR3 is CASSSYGTGAYNEQFF. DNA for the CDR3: TGTGCCAGCAGCAGCTACGGGACAGGGGCCTACAATGAGCAGTTCTTC.

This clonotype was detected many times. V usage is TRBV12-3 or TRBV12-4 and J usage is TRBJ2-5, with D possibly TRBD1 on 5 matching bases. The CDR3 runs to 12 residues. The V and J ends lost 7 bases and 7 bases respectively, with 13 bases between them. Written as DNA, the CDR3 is TGTGCCAGCACCATCCAGGGTGGGACCCAGTACTTC. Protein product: CASTIQGGTQYF.

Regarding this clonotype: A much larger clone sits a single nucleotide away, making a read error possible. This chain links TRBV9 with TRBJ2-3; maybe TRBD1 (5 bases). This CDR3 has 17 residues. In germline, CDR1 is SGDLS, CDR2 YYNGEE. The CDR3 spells CASSAQRGASLTETQYF. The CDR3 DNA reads TGTGCCAGCAGCGCCCAAAGGGGCGCATCCCTCACAGAGACGCAGTATTTT.

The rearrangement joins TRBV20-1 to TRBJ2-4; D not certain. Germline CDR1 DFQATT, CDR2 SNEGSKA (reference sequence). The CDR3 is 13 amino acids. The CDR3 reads CSKAVLAKNIQYF. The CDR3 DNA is TGCAGCAAGGCCGTCCTAGCCAAAAACATTCAGTACTTC.